A selection of T cell receptor beta chains follows, all from one sample in a study of shared clonotypes between healthy human individuals. Assay used: immunoSEQ multiplex PCR; TCRdb lists only in-frame clones, some missing. The sample has millions of clones, about 95% seen once; the top ten hold around 1.1%. The specimen sequenced was naive CD8+ T cells sorted from blood. All receptors come from a man aged 18 to 29 in good health. Both conserved end residues are part of each CDR3. Some rows mark clone size as missing; the rest say once, few, many or name a class of expanded clone.

j_call v_call clone_size cdr3_aa
TRBJ1-1 TRBV7-2 NA CASSLAVIPSEAFF
TRBJ1-3 TRBV30 once CARSAGRSSGNTIYF
TRBJ2-5 TRBV27 NA CASSSVSQETQYF
TRBJ2-1 TRBV20-1 NA CSAPAGGKQFF
TRBJ2-7 TRBV18 NA CASSPQGNEQYF
TRBJ2-7 TRBV6-6 NA CASSYSGGTYEQYF
TRBJ2-7 TRBV27 NA CASGAPRTESSYEQYF
TRBJ2-5 TRBV27 NA CASSLTAAQETQYF
TRBJ1-2 TRBV6-5 NA CASSSDSGEGYTF
TRBJ2-7 TRBV9 NA CASSVGGSTYEQYF
TRBJ2-7 TRBV28 NA CASSVQGGEGEQYF
TRBJ1-1 TRBV27 NA CASSLGTGHTEAFF
TRBJ1-6 TRBV5-1 NA CASSLGESSYNSPLHF
TRBJ2-7 TRBV9 NA CASSPGLVPEQYF
TRBJ2-2 TRBV6-4 NA CASSDPTGGGLDGELFF
TRBJ1-1 TRBV10-3 NA CAISVDLTEAFF
TRBJ2-7 TRBV6-6 NA CASIQLAGAYEQYF
TRBJ1-1 TRBV25-1 NA CASSPTGEAEAFF
TRBJ1-2 TRBV5-1 NA CASSPGQGLLQTPYGYTF
TRBJ2-1 TRBV27 NA CASSFTSPGGWSYNEQFF
TRBJ2-3 TRBV6-5 NA CASSLVGATDTQYF
TRBJ1-1 TRBV11-2 NA CATTLGPNTEAFF
TRBJ2-1 TRBV28 once CASSSPKQGISYNEQFF
TRBJ1-1 TRBV11-1 few CASSLLNTEAFF
TRBJ2-5 TRBV18 NA CASSPPAGGETQYF
TRBJ1-3 TRBV19 few CASSHKEVSGNTIYF
TRBJ1-5 TRBV30 NA CAWSPGQGNQPQHF
TRBJ2-7 TRBV27 NA CASSLSSTAYEQYF
TRBJ2-7 TRBV4-1 few CASGATSSYEQYF
TRBJ2-5 TRBV28 NA CASSYVGEKETQYF